This T cell receptor beta chain was captured by sequencing in a study of blood T cell repertoires in COVID-19. Whole-study context: COVID-19 samples collected from the United States, Italy and Spain covered acute and convalescent phases. The analysed material was cDNA or gDNA that came from T cells, B-cell-depleted T cells, or PBMCs.

Per the study methods: Nucleated cell number was recorded as an estimate derived from reference gene primer amplification. The method was immunoSEQ multiplex PCR; TCRdb's version includes in-frame clones alone and lacks a portion of them. V and J calls and clone size are those listed in that table; D and trimming were worked out from the DNA. This table holds tens of thousands of clones, approximately 78% found once. The sample was peripheral blood. The source of this sequence is an elderly woman with acute or convalescent COVID-19.

The CDR3, as DNA: TGTGCCAGCAGTTTAAGGGGCCGGATTAGCAATCAGCCCCAGCATTTT. Its protein product is CASSLRGRISNQPQHF. V and J are TRBV27 and TRBJ1-5, with TRBD1 as a possible D gene (5 bases). The germline V gene has CDR1 MNHEY and CDR2 SMNVEV (reference sequence). This CDR3 region has 16 residues. V lost 2 bases and J 0 bases, leaving 11 bases between the germline ends.